Only a few counts were recorded for the clone carrying this T cell receptor (beta chain). TCRdb used MiXCR to reprocess the 5' RACE reads, holding one entry per CDR3 protein. Among roughly 51,000 distinct CDR3 sequences listed, less than 7.5% were seen once. The source of the sample is a study of early T cells in non-severe SARS-CoV-2 infection. Whole-study context: With bulk RNA from unsorted whole blood as input, sequencing yielded unpaired chains.

The CDR3 extends over 13 amino acids. Germline CDR1 reads DFQATT; CDR2 reads SNEGSKA (reference sequence). Trimming stripped 6 bases from V and 6 bases from J, with 15 bases between. This sequence originates from an adult who was a healthcare worker with PCR-confirmed SARS-CoV-2 infection or an uninfected control (not recorded which). The input for sequencing was whole blood, taken at baseline. The gene calls are TRBV20-1 and TRBJ2-1; D is uncertain. The CDR3 loop reads CSASPAGSNEQFF. The CDR3 region has the DNA TGCAGTGCCTCCCCCGCCGGCTCCAATGAGCAGTTCTTC.